One T cell receptor beta chain is described in this entry. Its antigen remains unknown. This CDR3 is built from 16 residues. Germline V lookup: CDR1 SGHTA, CDR2 FQGNSA. The V and J ends lost 6 bases and 4 bases respectively, with 18 bases between them. Repertoires were generated with immunoSEQ multiplex PCR, while TCRdb's copy carries only in-frame clones and drops some. The repertoire holds 50,000 to 85,000 clones, with under 90% as singletons. The time point denotes: week 23, last vaccination. The content of each vaccine dose was 300 ug of mutant IDH1 20-mer peptide, and topical imiquimod accompanied it. This sample stems from a study of a mutant IDH1 vaccine in newly diagnosed glioma. Notes on the study in general: The study observed vaccine-induced immune responses in roughly 93% of patients.

The starting material was PBMCs, obtained from a glioma patient whose treatment included an IDH1 peptide vaccine. The rearrangement uses TRBV7-2 and TRBJ2-2; the D gene is possibly TRBD1 (6 bases). The sequence derives from a man younger than 35 with glioma. CDR3 residues: CASRRSLGAGTGELFF. Written as DNA, the CDR3 is TGTGCCAGCAGACGGTCCCTGGGGGCTGGCACCGGGGAGCTGTTTTTT. Filled out from reference TRBV7-2 and TRBJ2-2, the complete variable domain reads GAGVSQSPSNKVTEKGKDVELRCDPISGHTALYWYRQSLGQGLEFLIYFQGNSAPDKSGLPSDRFSAERTGGSVSTLTIQRTQQEDSAVYLCASRRSLGAGTGELFFGEGSRLTVL.